The clone carrying this T cell receptor (beta chain) was counted once. Regarding treatment: 15 to 20 received Ad26.COV2.S at low or high dose, single or two shots; 5 received placebo; per-sample allocation not given. Specimens were obtained on day 63 following the first vaccine or placebo injection. Donor was an adult aged 18-55 years in Boston. Data came from immunoSEQ multiplex PCR; TCRdb stores just in-frame clones and leaves some out. The sample holds some 370,000 clones; around 82% are singletons and the top ten take around 7%. The sample comes from a study of Ad26.COV2.S vaccination and SARS-CoV-2 variants. Germline lookup yields CDR1 LGHDT and CDR2 YNNKEL (reference sequence). V was clipped by 4 bases and J by 4 bases, with 11 bases between them. The CDR3 totals 14 residues.

The rearrangement joins TRBV3-1 (or the pseudogene TRBV3-2) to TRBJ1-5, with D tentatively TRBD1 (5 bases). The sample consisted of peripheral blood, taken in a trial of Ad26.COV2.S vaccine versus placebo. The receptor was derived from a person aged 18-60 years who received the Ad26.COV2.S COVID-19 vaccine or a placebo. DNA for the CDR3: TGTGCCAGCAGCCTAGGGACGGCTAATCAGCCCCAGCATTTT. Protein sequence: CASSLGTANQPQHF.